This T cell receptor (beta chain) was sequenced in a study of blood T cells in healthy people across ages. With a J-beta primer mix and a sample-barcoded 5' primer, a second PCR ran about 7 to 11 cycles. Each CDR3 protein gets one entry after TCRdb re-called the 5' RACE reads with MiXCR. This sample has hundreds of thousands of distinct CDR3 sequences, with more than 50% found just once. The CDR3 is 11 amino acids. The V end was cut by 4 bases, the J end by 8 bases, with 8 bases between. Germline CDR1 reads SGHVS; CDR2 reads FNYEAQ. The source material was blood. The receptor was isolated from a man aged 35-49 years in good health. The gene calls are TRBV7-6 and TRBJ1-1; a weak D match, TRBD1 (5 bases). Here the CDR3 reads CASSSTAEAFF. CDR3 DNA: TGTGCCAGCAGCTCGACAGCAGAAGCTTTCTTT.